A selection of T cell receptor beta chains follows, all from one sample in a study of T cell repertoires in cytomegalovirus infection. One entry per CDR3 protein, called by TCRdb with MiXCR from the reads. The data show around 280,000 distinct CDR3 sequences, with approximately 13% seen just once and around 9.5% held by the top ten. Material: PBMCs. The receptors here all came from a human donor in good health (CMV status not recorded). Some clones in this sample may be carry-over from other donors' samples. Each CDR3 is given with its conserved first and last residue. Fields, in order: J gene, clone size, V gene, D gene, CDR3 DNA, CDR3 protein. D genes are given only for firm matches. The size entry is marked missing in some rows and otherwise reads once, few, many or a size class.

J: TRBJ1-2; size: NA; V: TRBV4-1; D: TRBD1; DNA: TGCGCCAGCAGCCAGGGGGACAGGGGGTACGGCTACACCTTC; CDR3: CASSQGDRGYGYTF
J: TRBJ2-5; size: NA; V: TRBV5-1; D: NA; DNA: TGCGCCAGCAGCTTGGTTAGGGGAACGGAGACCCAGTACTTC; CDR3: CASSLVRGTETQYF
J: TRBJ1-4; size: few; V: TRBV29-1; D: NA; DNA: TGCAGCGTTGCCAGGGCTAATGAAAAACTGTTTTTT; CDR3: CSVARANEKLFF
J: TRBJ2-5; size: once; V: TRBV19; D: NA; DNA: TGTGCCAGTACTACCGGGAACCACCGAGAGACCCAGTACTTC; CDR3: CASTTGNHRETQYF
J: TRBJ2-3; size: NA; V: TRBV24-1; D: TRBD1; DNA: TGTGCCACCAGGAGGACAGGGGCTAACACAGATAAGCAGTATTTT; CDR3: CATRRTGANTDKQYF
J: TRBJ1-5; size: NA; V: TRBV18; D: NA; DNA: TGTGCCAGCTCACCACCGGGGGGGGACACCTATCGCCAGCCCCAGCATTTT; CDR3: CASSPPGGDTYRQPQHF
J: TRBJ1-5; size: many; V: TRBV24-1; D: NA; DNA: TGTGCCACCAGTGATGGGAATCAGCCCCAGCATTTT; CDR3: CATSDGNQPQHF
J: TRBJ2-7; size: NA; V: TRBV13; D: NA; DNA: TGTGCCAGCAGCTTAGAGTTCGACAGCTCCTACGAGCAGTACTTC; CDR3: CASSLEFDSSYEQYF
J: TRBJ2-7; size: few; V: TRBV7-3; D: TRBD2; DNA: TGTGCCAGCAGCTTAACGACGTCTAGCGGGGGCCCCAGGTACGAGCAGTACTTC; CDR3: CASSLTTSSGGPRYEQYF
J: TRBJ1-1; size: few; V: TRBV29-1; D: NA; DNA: TGCAGCGGCGGCCGGGGGCAAGGTGAAGCTTTCTTT; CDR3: CSGGRGQGEAFF
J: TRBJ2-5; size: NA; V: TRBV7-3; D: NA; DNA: TGTGCCAGCAGCCTAACCCGCTGGGGGACCCAGTACTTC; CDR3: CASSLTRWGTQYF
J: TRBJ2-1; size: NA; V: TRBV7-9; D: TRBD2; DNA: TGTGCCAGCAGCCTGCTACGGGCGGGGGGTTACAATGAGCAGTTCTTC; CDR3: CASSLLRAGGYNEQFF
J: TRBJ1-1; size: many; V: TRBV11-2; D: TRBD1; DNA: TGTGCCAGCAGCTTATCGACAGGGTATGGGAACACTGAAGCTTTCTTT; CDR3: CASSLSTGYGNTEAFF
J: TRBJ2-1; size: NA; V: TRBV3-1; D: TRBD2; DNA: TGTGCCAGCAGCCGTGCTAGCGGGGGGCTTGGTGAGTTCTTC; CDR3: CASSRASGGLGEFF
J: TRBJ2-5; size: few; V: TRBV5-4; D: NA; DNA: TGTGCCAGCAGCTTAGTCGGACAGCAAGAGACCCAGTACTTC; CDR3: CASSLVGQQETQYF
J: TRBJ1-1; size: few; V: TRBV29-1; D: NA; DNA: TGCAGCGTTGATCTCGGGGGAGGCACTGAAGCTTTCTTT; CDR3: CSVDLGGGTEAFF
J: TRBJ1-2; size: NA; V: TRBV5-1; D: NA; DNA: TGCGCCAGCAGCGAAACAGGGAGCTATGGCTACACCTTC; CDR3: CASSETGSYGYTF
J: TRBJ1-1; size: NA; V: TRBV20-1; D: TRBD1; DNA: TGCAGTGCCAAAACAGGGGACACTGAAGCTTTCTTT; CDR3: CSAKTGDTEAFF
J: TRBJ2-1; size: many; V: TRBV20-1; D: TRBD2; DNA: TGCAGTGCTAGGCGGGGGACGGGAGACTCCTACAATGAGCAGTTCTTC; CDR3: CSARRGTGDSYNEQFF
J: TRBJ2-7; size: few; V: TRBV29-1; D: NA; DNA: TGCGCCCGGGGGGACAGCGCCTACGAGCAGTACTTC; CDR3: CARGDSAYEQYF
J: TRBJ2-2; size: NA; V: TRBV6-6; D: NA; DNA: TGTGCCAGTCAGGTGAACACCGGGGAGCTGTTTTTT; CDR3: CASQVNTGELFF
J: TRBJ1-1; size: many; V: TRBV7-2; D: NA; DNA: TGTGCCAGCAGCTTAACAGTATCTATGAACACTGAAGCTTTCTTT; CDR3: CASSLTVSMNTEAFF
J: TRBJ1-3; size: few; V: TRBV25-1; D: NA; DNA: TGTGCCAGCAGCGTTGGACAGCTTGGAAACACCATATATTTT; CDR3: CASSVGQLGNTIYF
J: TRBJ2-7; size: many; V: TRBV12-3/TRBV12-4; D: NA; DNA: TGTGCCAGCAGTTTTGAGGGGGGGGGCTCGTATACCTACGAGCAGTACTTC; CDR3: CASSFEGGGSYTYEQYF
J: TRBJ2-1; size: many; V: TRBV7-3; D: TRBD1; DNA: TGTGCCAGCAGCCCCGGGACAGGGGCGTTAAGCTCCTACAATGAGCAGTTCTTC; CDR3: CASSPGTGALSSYNEQFF
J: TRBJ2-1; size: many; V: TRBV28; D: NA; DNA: TGTGCCAGCAGTTTAGGCCTTGAGCAGTTCTTC; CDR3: CASSLGLEQFF
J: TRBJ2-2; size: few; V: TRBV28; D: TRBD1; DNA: TGTGCCAGCACACCGGCATGGGACAGGAACACCGGGGAGCTGTTTTTT; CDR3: CASTPAWDRNTGELFF
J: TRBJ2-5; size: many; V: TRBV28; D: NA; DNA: TGTGCCAGCAGAGGGTTTGAGACAGCGATTTATCAAGAGACCCAGTACTTC; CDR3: CASRGFETAIYQETQYF
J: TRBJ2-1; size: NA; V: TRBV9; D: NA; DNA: TGTGCCAGCAGTCCCCCACTAGCCCATGAGCAGTTCTTC; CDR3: CASSPPLAHEQFF
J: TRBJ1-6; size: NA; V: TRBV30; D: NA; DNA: TGTGCCTGGAGTGAATCCGACAGAAACTCCTATAATTCACCCCTCCACTTT; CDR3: CAWSESDRNSYNSPLHF
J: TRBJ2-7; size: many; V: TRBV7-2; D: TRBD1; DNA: TGTGCCAGCAGCCATAGGACAGGGGTTACGTACGAGCAGTACTTC; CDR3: CASSHRTGVTYEQYF
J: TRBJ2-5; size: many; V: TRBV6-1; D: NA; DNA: TGTGCCAGCACCAGGGTGTGGGTAGAGACCCAGTACTTC; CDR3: CASTRVWVETQYF
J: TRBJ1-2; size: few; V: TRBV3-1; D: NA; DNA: TGTGCCAGCAGCCAAGAAACAGGCGCCTATGGCTACACCTTC; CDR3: CASSQETGAYGYTF
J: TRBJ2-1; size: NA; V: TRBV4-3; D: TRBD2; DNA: TGCGCCAGCAGCCAAGTCACAGCGGGAGGGCCCATAGGGAATGAGCAGTTCTTC; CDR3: CASSQVTAGGPIGNEQFF
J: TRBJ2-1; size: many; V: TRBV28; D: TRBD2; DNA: TGTGCCAGCAAAGTAGCGGGAGACAGCAATGAGCAGTTCTTC; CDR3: CASKVAGDSNEQFF